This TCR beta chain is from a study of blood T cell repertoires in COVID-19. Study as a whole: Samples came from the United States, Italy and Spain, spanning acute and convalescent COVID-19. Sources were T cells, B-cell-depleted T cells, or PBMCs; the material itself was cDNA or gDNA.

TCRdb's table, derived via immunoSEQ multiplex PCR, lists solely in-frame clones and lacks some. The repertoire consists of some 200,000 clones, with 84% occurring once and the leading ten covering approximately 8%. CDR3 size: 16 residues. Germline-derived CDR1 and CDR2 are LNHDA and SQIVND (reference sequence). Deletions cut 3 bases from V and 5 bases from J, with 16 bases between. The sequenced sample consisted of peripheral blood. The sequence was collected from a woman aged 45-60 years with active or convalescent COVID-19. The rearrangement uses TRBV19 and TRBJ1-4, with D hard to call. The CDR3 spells CASSMARSSTNEKLFF. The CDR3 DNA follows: TGTGCCAGTAGTATGGCCCGGAGTAGCACGAATGAAAAACTGTTTTTT.